One and the same sample provided the 24 T cell receptor beta chains below, sequenced in a study of blood T cell repertoires in COVID-19. Profiled with immunoSEQ multiplex PCR; TCRdb holds only in-frame clones, not every one. The sample comprises around 310,000 clones, approximately 90% of which are singletons, and over 8% rests with the top ten. Sequences were obtained from PBMCs or T cells enriched from blood (not recorded which). The receptors derive from a middle-aged woman who had recovered from COVID-19.

The genes are TRBV15 and TRBJ1-4; no clear D. CDR3 length: 16 residues. V was trimmed by 4 bases and J by 0 bases, leaving 12 bases between them. Germline CDR1 and CDR2: LNHNV and YYDKDF (reference sequence). CDR3 nucleotides: TGTGCCACCAGCACCGGACTTTTTGCAACTAATGAAAAACTGTTTTTT. Amino acid sequence: CATSTGLFATNEKLFF.

The chain uses TRBV2 and TRBJ2-7; 9 bases agree with TRBD1. Per germline, CDR1 SNHLY and CDR2 FYNNEI. This CDR3 has 15 amino acids. Trimming cost V 4 bases and J 3 bases; bases outside gene matches: 7. The CDR3 loop is CASSVPGQGVYEQYF. For the CDR3, the DNA is TGTGCCAGCAGTGTTCCGGGACAGGGCGTCTACGAGCAGTACTTC. Full variable domain (remainder filled in from reference TRBV2 and TRBJ2-7): EPEVTQTPSHQVTQMGQEVILRCVPISNHLYFYWYRQILGQKVEFLVSFYNNEISEKSEIFDDQFSVERPDGSNFTLKIRSTKLEDSAMYFCASSVPGQGVYEQYFGPGTRLTVT.

This clone was counted a few times. The V call is TRBV11-2, the J call TRBJ1-1; D call uncertain. Germline V gene sequence: CDR1 SGHAT, CDR2 FQNNGV. The CDR3 length is 12 residues. With 2 bases removed from V and 10 bases from J, the gap between germline ends came to 11 bases. Written as DNA, the CDR3 is TGTGCCAGCAGCTTATCATCCCGAGCAGCTTTCTTT. Protein: CASSLSSRAAFF.

About this clone: The junction does not match germline at one end; this may be a read error. This chain uses TRBV7-7 with TRBJ2-5; TRBD2 agrees at 9 bases. Per germline, CDR1 SSHAT and CDR2 FNYEAQ (reference sequence). The CDR3 runs to 16 residues. The CDR3 region is CASSFGSGRGQETQYF. As DNA, the CDR3 is TGTGCTAGCAGCTTTGGTAGCGGGAGAGGTCAAGAGACCCAGTACTTC.

The genes are TRBV15 and TRBJ1-1; TRBD1 matches 10 bases. The CDR3 consists of 14 residues. V was pared by 0 bases and J by 7 bases, with 2 bases of the junction left unmatched. Germline V lookup: CDR1 LNHNV, CDR2 YYDKDF (reference sequence). The CDR3 coding sequence is TGTGCCACCAGCAGAGAGGACAGGGGGAATGAAGCTTTCTTT. The encoded protein is CATSREDRGNEAFF.

This chain connects TRBV19 to TRBJ2-2, with 8 bases fitting TRBD2. J was trimmed by 0 bases and V by 0 bases; bases with no gene match: 3. The CDR3 spans 17 residues. Germline V gene lookup returns CDR1 LNHDA and CDR2 SQIVND (reference sequence). Written as DNA, the CDR3 is TGTGCCAGTAGTATAGACCAGACTAGCGCGAACACCGGGGAGCTGTTTTTT. Protein: CASSIDQTSANTGELFF. The full variable domain, rest sourced from reference TRBV19 and TRBJ2-2, is DGGITQSPKYLFRKEGQNVTLSCEQNLNHDAMYWYRQDPGQGLRLIYYSQIVNDFQKGDIAEGYSVSREKKESFPLTVTSAQKNPTAFYLCASSIDQTSANTGELFFGEGSRLTVL.

The chain couples TRBV13 to TRBJ2-1, with a tentative D call TRBD1 (7 bases). Germline assignment: CDR1 PRHDT and CDR2 FYEKMQ (reference sequence). V gave up 0 bases and J gave up 1 base, with 13 bases separating them. The length of the CDR3 is 17 residues. The CDR3, as DNA: TGTGCCAGCAGCTTAGGGGGAGGCAGGGGGTCCTACAATGAGCAGTTCTTC. Its translation: CASSLGGGRGSYNEQFF.

The chain uses TRBV7-2 and TRBJ2-7; D is perhaps TRBD2 (5 bases). This CDR3 spans 13 amino acids. V was pared by 4 bases and J by 3 bases, with 10 bases between. Germline CDR1 is SGHTA and CDR2 is FQGNSA. The CDR3 spells CASSSDLGYEQYF. In DNA form, the CDR3 reads TGTGCCAGCAGCTCGGACTTAGGCTACGAGCAGTACTTC.

This clone came up a few times. This chain connects TRBV6-5 to TRBJ2-2; 11 positions match TRBD2. V shed 10 bases, J shed 5 bases, and the junction held 3 bases outside the gene matches. CDR3 size: 13 residues. Germline lookup yields CDR1 MNHEY and CDR2 SVGAGI. The CDR3 nucleotides read TGTGCCATCAGGACTAGCGGGACCGGGGAGCTGTTTTTT. This sequence encodes CAIRTSGTGELFF.

For this clone: This sample also contains other DNA sequences that code for the same CDR3. V is TRBV5-4 and J is TRBJ2-7, with 13 bases that match TRBD2. CDR3 size: 15 residues. J was trimmed by 2 bases and V by 4 bases; bases with no gene match: 3. Per the germline V gene, CDR1 is SGHNT and CDR2 is YYREEE (reference sequence). The CDR3 bases are TGTGCCAGCAGCCTCGGACTAGCGGGAGCCTACGAGCAGTACTTC. As protein: CASSLGLAGAYEQYF.

This sequence joins TRBV18 and TRBJ1-1; unclear D gene. This CDR3 spans 13 amino acids. Looked up from germline, CDR1 is KGHSH and CDR2 is LQKENI. The V gene lost 4 bases and the J gene lost 1 base, with 7 bases spanning the gap. CDR3 loop: CASSRAENTEAFF. CDR3 in DNA: TGTGCCAGCTCACGTGCGGAGAACACTGAAGCTTTCTTT. The full variable domain, in which reference TRBV18 and TRBJ1-1 provide the parts outside the CDR3, is NAGVMQNPRHLVRRRGQEARLRCSPMKGHSHVYWYRQLPEEGLKFMVYLQKENIIDESGMPKERFSAEFPKEGPSILRIQQVVRGDSAAYFCASSRAENTEAFFGQGTRLTVV.

A word on this clone: One end of the junction does not line up with germline, which may come from a read error. This CDR3 reads CASNPTGGKPIF. CDR3 sequence (DNA): TGTGCCAGTAACCCTACGGGGGGGAAGCCTATCTTC. The rearrangement joins TRBV19 to TRBJ2-1; 8 positions match TRBD2. Germline loops: CDR1 LNHDA, CDR2 SQIVND (reference sequence). The CDR3 length is 12 residues.

The chain employs TRBV4-3 and TRBJ2-1; possible D gene TRBD2, 6 bases. The CDR3 runs 16 residues. V was clipped by 0 bases and J by 7 bases, with 16 bases between them. Germline CDR1 is LGHNA and CDR2 is YSLEER. The CDR3: CASSQDAGNGWNEQFF. In DNA, the CDR3 is TGCGCCAGCAGCCAAGACGCGGGAAACGGTTGGAATGAGCAGTTCTTC.

The chain links TRBV18 to TRBJ1-1, with TRBD1 as a possible D gene (6 bases). CDR1 and CDR2 from the germline V gene are KGHSH and LQKENI. CDR3 length: 15 residues. Trimming cost V 1 base and J 7 bases, with 16 bases left between them. The CDR3 loop is CASSPRSGGESEAFF. In DNA, the CDR3 is TGTGCCAGCTCACCACGTTCGGGGGGCGAGAGTGAAGCTTTCTTT.

This clone came up a few times. This sequence joins TRBV11-2 and TRBJ2-3; weak D call: TRBD2 (5 bases). Per the germline V gene, CDR1 is SGHAT and CDR2 is FQNNGV. The CDR3 totals 14 residues. Trimming removed 1 base from V and 2 bases from J, with 7 bases in between. The DNA for the CDR3 is TGTGCCAGCAGCTTAGGGAGGTCCACAGATACGCAGTATTTT. It is translated as CASSLGRSTDTQYF. Together with reference TRBV11-2 and TRBJ2-3, the CDR3 gives the full variable domain: EAGVAQSPRYKIIEKRQSVAFWCNPISGHATLYWYQQILGQGPKLLIQFQNNGVVDDSQLPKDRFSAERLKGVDSTLKIQPAKLEDSAVYLCASSLGRSTDTQYFGPGTRLTVL.

The chain is built from TRBV2 and TRBJ2-1, with 7 bases that match TRBD1. The CDR3 covers 16 residues. The germline CDR1 and CDR2 sequences are SNHLY and FYNNEI. V lost 6 bases and J lost 4; bases outside the gene matches: 12. The CDR3 loop reads CASRGPSRGRYNEQFF. CDR3 DNA sequence: TGTGCCAGCAGGGGCCCTTCGAGGGGGCGTTACAATGAGCAGTTCTTC. The entire variable domain, with the rest obtained from reference TRBV2 and TRBJ2-1, is as follows: EPEVTQTPSHQVTQMGQEVILRCVPISNHLYFYWYRQILGQKVEFLVSFYNNEISEKSEIFDDQFSVERPDGSNFTLKIRSTKLEDSAMYFCASRGPSRGRYNEQFFGPGTRLTVL.

This chain uses TRBV9 with TRBJ2-7, with TRBD1 as a possible D gene (6 bases). In germline, CDR1 is SGDLS, CDR2 YYNGEE. V lost 1 base, J lost 2 bases, and 10 bases lay in between. CDR3 size: 14 residues. CDR3 amino acids: CASSVLDSPYEQYF. Written as DNA, the CDR3 is TGTGCCAGCAGCGTACTGGACAGTCCCTACGAGCAGTACTTC.

The chain recombines TRBV28 with TRBJ1-5; 8 nucleotides align to TRBD1. The CDR3 is 17 residues long. Unmatched junction bases numbered 7, after V lost 2 bases and J lost 1 base. Germline CDR1 reads MDHEN; CDR2 reads SYDVKM. This chain's CDR3 is CASSLTTGGRSNQPQHF. The CDR3 DNA sequence: TGTGCCAGCAGTTTAACAACAGGGGGTCGAAGCAATCAGCCCCAGCATTTT.

The rearrangement uses TRBV11-3 and TRBJ2-5; a possible D gene is TRBD1 (6 bases). V lost 6 bases to trimming and J lost 2 bases, with 13 bases between them. This CDR3 comprises 14 residues. CDR1 is SGHNT and CDR2 is YENEEA in the germline V gene. CDR3 nucleotide sequence: TGTGCCAGCAGTCCACGACAGGAGCAAGAGACCCAGTACTTC. Protein sequence: CASSPRQEQETQYF.

J is TRBJ1-4 and V is TRBV19, with 7 positions matching TRBD1. CDR3 length: 14 residues. CDR1 is LNHDA, CDR2 SQIVND, per germline (reference sequence). V shed 3 bases and J 8 bases; nucleotides not matched to a gene: 6. CDR3 sequence: CASSIGRGLEKLFF. DNA for the CDR3: TGTGCCAGTAGTATCGGGAGGGGGCTCGAAAAACTGTTTTTT.

CDR3 DNA sequence: TGTGCCAGCAGCCCATTGTATCAGGGTTGGTACAATGAGCAGTTCTTC. Protein product: CASSPLYQGWYNEQFF. This chain uses TRBV11-2 with TRBJ2-1; D is perhaps TRBD1 (5 bases). This CDR3 spans 16 amino acids. The V end lost 5 bases, the J end lost 4 bases, and 18 bases lay between the germline ends. CDR1 is SGHAT and CDR2 is FQNNGV in the germline V gene.

The gene calls are TRBV7-6 and TRBJ2-1; TRBD1 agrees at 8 bases. The CDR3 contains 15 residues. In germline, CDR1 is SGHVS, CDR2 FNYEAQ. V lost 4 bases, J lost 1 base, and 3 bases stayed unmatched. The CDR3 nucleotides are TGTGCCAGCAGCTCAAGGACAGGGTCCTACAATGAGCAGTTCTTC. This encodes CASSSRTGSYNEQFF. Based on the CDR3 plus reference TRBV7-6 and TRBJ2-1, the full variable domain is GAGVSQSPRYKVTKRGQDVALRCDPISGHVSLYWYRQALGQGPEFLTYFNYEAQQDKSGLPNDRFSAERPEGSISTLTIQRTEQRDSAMYRCASSSRTGSYNEQFFGPGTRLTVL.

Comments on this clone: The same CDR3 arises from other DNA sequences in this sample as well. The chain carries TRBV7-2 and TRBJ1-2; 7 bases are shared with TRBD1. In germline, CDR1 is SGHTA, CDR2 FQGNSA. The CDR3 totals 13 residues. The J segment lost 6 bases and the V segment lost 1 base, leaving 2 bases of the junction unmatched. CDR3 sequence: CASSLGTGDGYTF. The CDR3 nucleotides are TGTGCCAGCAGCTTAGGGACAGGTGATGGCTACACCTTC.

This clone was observed a handful of times. This chain joins TRBV27 and TRBJ2-5; D is undetermined. The CDR3 sequence is 14 residues long. CDR1 and CDR2 (germline): MNHEY, SMNVEV (reference sequence). Deletions cut 4 bases from V and 2 bases from J, with 11 bases between. The CDR3 is CASSWAGLQETQYF. CDR3 sequence (DNA): TGTGCCAGCAGTTGGGCTGGCTTACAAGAGACCCAGTACTTC.